A selection of T cell receptor beta chains follows, all from one sample in a study of blood T cell repertoires in COVID-19. The method was immunoSEQ multiplex PCR; TCRdb's version includes in-frame clones alone and lacks a portion of them. In the table there are 250,000 to 350,000 clones, roughly nine tenths of which are singletons. Sequenced input: peripheral blood. The receptors were gathered from a woman in her thirties or forties who had recovered from COVID-19. The CDR3 runs from the conserved cysteine through the conserved F or W. The D gene is left open where the match is weak. Some rows mark clone size as missing; the rest say once, few, many or name a class of expanded clone.

d_gene: .
j_gene: TRBJ1-1
v_gene: TRBV12-3/TRBV12-4
abundance: .
CDR3nt: TGTGCCAGCTCCGGGTACACTGAAGCTTTCTTT
CDR3aa: CASSGYTEAFF

d_gene: TRBD1
j_gene: TRBJ1-2
v_gene: TRBV2
abundance: .
CDR3nt: TGTGCCAGCAGGGGGACAGGCCAAGACTATGGCTACACCTTC
CDR3aa: CASRGTGQDYGYTF

d_gene: .
j_gene: TRBJ2-2
v_gene: TRBV24-1
abundance: .
CDR3nt: TGTGCCACCGGGGACACCGCACCCACCGGGGAGCTGTTTTTT
CDR3aa: CATGDTAPTGELFF

d_gene: .
j_gene: TRBJ1-2
v_gene: TRBV10-2
abundance: once
CDR3nt: TGCGCCAGCAGTGAAGGAGGCTATGGCTACACCTTC
CDR3aa: CASSEGGYGYTF

d_gene: .
j_gene: TRBJ2-1
v_gene: TRBV3-1/TRBV3-2
abundance: .
CDR3nt: TGTGCCAGCAGCCCACCCCTCCTGCAGGAGCAGTTCTTC
CDR3aa: CASSPPLLQEQFF

d_gene: .
j_gene: TRBJ2-1
v_gene: TRBV19
abundance: .
CDR3nt: TGTGCCAGTAGTGGATCGAGGTCCTACAATGAGCAGTTCTTC
CDR3aa: CASSGSRSYNEQFF

d_gene: .
j_gene: TRBJ2-5
v_gene: TRBV7-9
abundance: .
CDR3nt: TGTGCCAGCAGCTGGGGACTTGAGGGAGAGACCCAGTACTTC
CDR3aa: CASSWGLEGETQYF

d_gene: TRBD1
j_gene: TRBJ2-6
v_gene: TRBV28
abundance: .
CDR3nt: TGTGCCAGCAGACAGGGGGCGGAAGGGGCCAACGTCCTGACTTTC
CDR3aa: CASRQGAEGANVLTF

d_gene: .
j_gene: TRBJ2-2
v_gene: TRBV7-3
abundance: .
CDR3nt: TGTGCCAGCAGCTCCCCGGGGAAGGGAGAGCTGTTTTTT
CDR3aa: CASSSPGKGELFF

d_gene: .
j_gene: TRBJ1-1
v_gene: TRBV6-5
abundance: .
CDR3nt: TGTGCCAGCACCCACCCGGACAGAGCCGCCGAAGCTTTCTTT
CDR3aa: CASTHPDRAAEAFF

d_gene: TRBD2
j_gene: TRBJ2-1
v_gene: TRBV27
abundance: once
CDR3nt: TGTGCCAGCCGTCTAGGGGCGGGAGGGGACAATGAGCAGTTCTTC
CDR3aa: CASRLGAGGDNEQFF

d_gene: TRBD1
j_gene: TRBJ1-6
v_gene: TRBV2
abundance: .
CDR3nt: TGTGCCAGCAGTGAAGGACAGGGGGCTTTTCATAATTCACCCCTCCACTTT
CDR3aa: CASSEGQGAFHNSPLHF

d_gene: .
j_gene: TRBJ2-7
v_gene: TRBV28
abundance: .
CDR3nt: TGTGCCAGCAGTGGGGCCGCCGCCAGCTCCTACGAGCAGTACTTC
CDR3aa: CASSGAAASSYEQYF

d_gene: .
j_gene: TRBJ2-5
v_gene: TRBV11-2
abundance: .
CDR3nt: TGTGCCAGCAGCGTTTGGGGCATCCCAGAGACCCAGTACTTC
CDR3aa: CASSVWGIPETQYF

d_gene: .
j_gene: TRBJ1-1
v_gene: TRBV29-1
abundance: .
CDR3nt: TGCAGCGTTGAAGGGCGCAGGGCGAACACTGAAGCTTTCTTT
CDR3aa: CSVEGRRANTEAFF

d_gene: .
j_gene: TRBJ1-3
v_gene: TRBV3-1/TRBV3-2
abundance: .
CDR3nt: TGTGCCAGCAGCCAAGTCCAGGGGCCTGGAAACACCATATATTTT
CDR3aa: CASSQVQGPGNTIYF

d_gene: .
j_gene: TRBJ2-7
v_gene: TRBV5-1
abundance: .
CDR3nt: TGCGCCAGCAGCTCGGACTCCGTCTCCTACGAGCAGTACTTC
CDR3aa: CASSSDSVSYEQYF

d_gene: TRBD2
j_gene: TRBJ2-7
v_gene: TRBV5-4
abundance: .
CDR3nt: TGTGCCAGCAGCTTGGCGGGACTAGCGGGTCGTGAGCAGTACTTC
CDR3aa: CASSLAGLAGREQYF

d_gene: .
j_gene: TRBJ1-4
v_gene: TRBV30
abundance: .
CDR3nt: TGTGCCTCGGGGGCCCGAAATGAAAAACTGTTTTTT
CDR3aa: CASGARNEKLFF

d_gene: TRBD1
j_gene: TRBJ2-5
v_gene: TRBV11-3
abundance: once
CDR3nt: TGTGCCAGCAGCCCCGGGACAGCAAAGTACCAAGAGACCCAGTACTTC
CDR3aa: CASSPGTAKYQETQYF

d_gene: TRBD1
j_gene: TRBJ2-5
v_gene: TRBV14
abundance: .
CDR3nt: TGTGCCAGCAGCCATCGTCAGGGGGAAGTGTCGGTAGAGACCCAGTACTTC
CDR3aa: CASSHRQGEVSVETQYF

d_gene: TRBD2
j_gene: TRBJ2-1
v_gene: TRBV5-1
abundance: .
CDR3nt: TGCGCCAGCAGCCCCCCCGGACTAGCGGATAACAATGAGCAGTTCTTC
CDR3aa: CASSPPGLADNNEQFF

d_gene: .
j_gene: TRBJ1-1
v_gene: TRBV10-3
abundance: few
CDR3nt: TGTGCCATCCGAATACTACAGGGAAACACTGAAGCTTTCTTT
CDR3aa: CAIRILQGNTEAFF

d_gene: TRBD2
j_gene: TRBJ2-5
v_gene: TRBV4-1
abundance: .
CDR3nt: TGCGCCAGCAGCCAAGGTCCCTTGGCGGGAGTGGAGACCCAGTACTTC
CDR3aa: CASSQGPLAGVETQYF

d_gene: TRBD1
j_gene: TRBJ2-3
v_gene: TRBV7-2
abundance: .
CDR3nt: TGTGCCAGCAGCTTTTTATTATACGGGACAGGTACCGATACGCAGTATTTT
CDR3aa: CASSFLLYGTGTDTQYF

d_gene: .
j_gene: TRBJ2-6
v_gene: TRBV3-1/TRBV3-2
abundance: once
CDR3nt: TGTGCCAGCAGCCTCAGGGCTGGGGCCAACGTCCTGACTTTC
CDR3aa: CASSLRAGANVLTF

d_gene: TRBD2
j_gene: TRBJ2-5
v_gene: TRBV18
abundance: once
CDR3nt: TGTGCCAGCTCCCGAGGGACTAGCGGGGATCAAGAGACCCAGTACTTC
CDR3aa: CASSRGTSGDQETQYF

d_gene: .
j_gene: TRBJ1-6
v_gene: TRBV4-1
abundance: .
CDR3nt: TGCGCCAGCAGCCAAGTCGTGTCCAGTAAATCACCCCTCCACTTT
CDR3aa: CASSQVVSSKSPLHF

d_gene: .
j_gene: TRBJ1-2
v_gene: TRBV6-5
abundance: .
CDR3nt: TGTGCCAGCAGTTACTCGGGGGGGGATGGCTACACCTTC
CDR3aa: CASSYSGGDGYTF

d_gene: .
j_gene: TRBJ2-3
v_gene: TRBV24-1
abundance: few
CDR3nt: TGTGCCACCAGTGTATTAGACGGGAGCACAGATACGCAGTATTTT
CDR3aa: CATSVLDGSTDTQYF

d_gene: .
j_gene: TRBJ2-7
v_gene: TRBV12-3/TRBV12-4
abundance: .
CDR3nt: TGTGCCAGCAGATCTACTGGTGACGAGCAGTACTTC
CDR3aa: CASRSTGDEQYF